This TCR beta chain appears in the sequencing data of a study of cytomegalovirus exposure and HLA in healthy donors. Study-level points and caveats: V- and J-gene trimming in TCR beta was tied to a missense DCLRE1C variant by an analysis performed later. Associated with cytomegalovirus, according to the listing, were some 150 TCR beta chains.

CDR1 SNHLY and CDR2 FYNNEI come from the germline V gene. Trimming pared 7 bases from V and 0 bases from J, leaving 19 bases between. This CDR3 has 17 residues. Primers: 60 Vbeta forward and 13 Jbeta reverse. TCRdb's table, derived via immunoSEQ multiplex PCR, lists solely in-frame clones and lacks some. The sample has under 250,000 clones, around 77% seen once. For this clone: Its target is not known.

Sequencing was carried out using PBMCs. The receptor was derived from a woman in her thirties in good health and CMV-seronegative. The chain is built from TRBV2 and TRBJ1-5, with TRBD1 as a possible D gene (6 bases). The CDR3 here is CASKRAGAIYSNQPQHF. In DNA form, the CDR3 reads TGTGCCAGCAAGAGGGCAGGGGCGATATATAGCAATCAGCCCCAGCATTTT.